This T cell receptor beta chain came from a study of cytomegalovirus exposure and HLA in healthy donors. Germline V gene data show CDR1 as LGHNA and CDR2 as YNFKEQ. This CDR3 region has 15 residues. Unmatched junction bases numbered 7, after V lost 0 bases and J lost 8 bases. Both 60 Vbeta primers and 13 Jbeta primers went into the PCR. Generated by immunoSEQ multiplex PCR, the TCRdb table keeps only in-frame clones and is missing some. The sample shows about 120,000 clones, roughly 80% of them seen only once. This sequence joins TRBV4-2 and TRBJ2-1; 7 positions agree with TRBD2. This clonotype was obtained from a woman in her thirties or forties in good health and CMV-seropositive. Sequencing was performed on PBMCs. Here the CDR3 reads CASSQDLGGSDEQFF. The CDR3 DNA is TGTGCCAGCAGCCAAGATCTTGGCGGGAGTGATGAGCAGTTCTTC.